The T cell receptor beta chain described here comes from a study of vaccination and CD4 T cells after COVID-19. Looking at the study overall: Cells were stimulated with overlapping spike peptide pools from SARS-CoV-2, HCoV-NL63, HCoV-OC43 and HCoV-229E.

Once obtained from cultured CD4+ T cells, the DNA was sequenced using the Oncomine TCR Beta short-read assay. Investigators obtained genomic DNA by extraction from cultured CD4+ T cells. Each CDR3 protein gets one entry after TCRdb re-called the PCR reads with MiXCR. The sample holds approximately 20,000 distinct CDR3 sequences, roughly 63% seen once. CDR3 length equals 15 residues. Trimming pared 6 bases from V and 0 bases from J, leaving 11 bases between. Looked up from germline, CDR1 is MNHEY and CDR2 is SVGEGT. As to treatment: roughly ten-day PBMC culture with coronavirus spike peptide pools or control peptides (ViraFEST assay). A note on this clonotype: Its antigen is still unknown.

The source of this sequence is a human donor who had recovered from COVID-19. The sample was CD4+ T cells from blood, cultured in vitro. The chain is built from TRBV6-2 or TRBV6-3 and TRBJ2-2, with D perhaps matching TRBD1 (5 bases). CDR3 sequence (DNA): TGTGCCAGCAGCCGCAGGGCATCGAACACCGGGGAGCTGTTTTTT. Translated, it gives CASSRRASNTGELFF.